One sample yielded the 13 T cell receptor beta chains listed below, sequenced in a study of post-analysis software for immune sequencing data. The study, taken as a whole, reports: Five TRBV segments were significantly more frequent in patients than in controls. TRBV5-6, TRBV5-1 and TRBV20-1 were among these segments.

What these receptors recognize is not known. TCR beta libraries were prepared from cDNA with unique molecular identifiers. TCRdb processed the PCR reads anew with MiXCR; each CDR3 protein has one entry. Here the sample spans roughly 730,000 distinct CDR3 sequences, roughly 27% being singletons. Sequencing input: blood. Source of these receptors: a girl aged 10 to 17 with multiple sclerosis.

This chain links TRBV5-1 with TRBJ1-5; D gene ambiguous. Per germline, CDR1 SGHRS and CDR2 YFSETQ. The germline V and J ends were trimmed by 5 bases and 2 bases, with 8 bases remaining between them. The CDR3 totals 13 residues. CDR3 sequence (DNA): TGCGCCAGCAGGGTCCAGGGCAATCAGCCCCAGCATTTT. It specifies CASRVQGNQPQHF.

This clonotype was found a few times. The V and J genes are TRBV24-1 and TRBJ2-1; tentative D call: TRBD1 (6 bases). Trimming left V 0 bases short and J 9 bases short, with 14 bases between. CDR1 and CDR2 from the germline V gene are KGHDR and SFDVKD. The CDR3 consists of 15 residues. CDR3 sequence (DNA): TGTGCCACCAGTGATTTGCGGAGACAGGTGGGTGAGCAGTTCTTC. Encoded protein: CATSDLRRQVGEQFF.

This sequence joins TRBV15 and TRBJ1-3; D possibly corresponds to TRBD1 (6 bases). This CDR3 is 15 amino acids long. Trimming cost V 7 bases and J 4 bases, with 17 bases left between them. Germline V gene data show CDR1 as LNHNV and CDR2 as YYDKDF (reference sequence). CDR3 amino acids: CATTNGGSGGNTIYF. The DNA for the CDR3 is TGTGCCACCACGAACGGGGGCTCGGGAGGAAACACCATATATTTT.

The chain couples TRBV15 to TRBJ1-2, with TRBD1 as a possible D gene (5 bases). V dropped 1 base and J dropped 4 bases, with 13 bases sitting between them. Per germline, CDR1 LNHNV and CDR2 YYDKDF (reference sequence). The CDR3 sequence is 15 residues long. The CDR3 coding sequence is TGTGCCACCAGCAGAGGGGGGACGGCCTCCTATGGCTACACCTTC. It yields the protein CATSRGGTASYGYTF.

The V call is TRBV7-9, the J call TRBJ1-3, with D possibly TRBD1 on 5 matching bases. V was trimmed by 5 bases and J by 0 bases, leaving 11 bases between them. Per the germline V gene, CDR1 is SEHNR and CDR2 is FQNEAQ (reference sequence). This CDR3 has 15 amino acids. The CDR3 spells CASSSGHPSGNTIYF. The CDR3 DNA follows: TGTGCCAGCAGCAGCGGACACCCCTCTGGAAACACCATATATTTT.

The rearrangement links TRBV6-5 to TRBJ2-1; D gene unclear. V shed 10 bases and J shed 0 bases, with 10 bases lying between them. Germline V gene data show CDR1 as MNHEY and CDR2 as SVGAGI. The CDR3 is 13 amino acids. The CDR3 protein is CATRVSSYNEQFF. The CDR3 bases are TGTGCCACTCGGGTCAGCTCCTACAATGAGCAGTTCTTC.

This clonotype came up a few times. The chain employs TRBV5-1 and TRBJ1-1; D is uncertain. Trimming cost V 5 bases and J 4 bases, with 6 bases left between them. The CDR3 is 11 amino acids. Germline-derived CDR1 and CDR2 are SGHRS and YFSETQ. CDR3 nucleotides: TGCGCCAGCAGGGAGGGCACTGAAGCTTTCTTT. This translates into CASREGTEAFF.

This clonotype turned up a few times. The chain links TRBV28 to TRBJ2-3, with TRBD1 matching 7 bases. Germline CDR1 MDHEN, CDR2 SYDVKM. Losses at the gene ends were 9 bases for V and 6 bases for J; bases not matched to a gene: 9. The CDR3 contains 13 residues. Written as DNA, the CDR3 is TGTGCCAGTAGGGGGCCCCCGGCCGATACGCAGTATTTT. It is translated as CASRGPPADTQYF.

The table lists this clonotype with many counts. J is TRBJ2-5 and V is TRBV18; 9 bases map to TRBD1. With V trimmed by 3 bases and J by 1 base, 3 bases remained unmatched. The CDR3 runs 15 residues. Looked up from germline, CDR1 is KGHSH and CDR2 is LQKENI. The CDR3 region is CASSPDRGSQETQYF. CDR3 in DNA: TGTGCCAGCTCACCGGACAGGGGCAGCCAAGAGACCCAGTACTTC.

This clonotype was observed at least ten times. The chain has TRBV7-2 and TRBJ2-7; no firm D call. The V end lost 1 base, the J end lost 3 bases, and 13 bases lay between the germline ends. The CDR3 loop spans 15 amino acids. Germline CDR1 SGHTA, CDR2 FQGNSA. The CDR3 coding sequence is TGTGCCAGCAGCTTAGTTTTGCGGAACCACTACGAGCAGTACTTC. Translating gives CASSLVLRNHYEQYF.

The chain carries TRBV25-1 and TRBJ1-1, with a possible D match to TRBD1 (5 bases). V was clipped by 2 bases and J by 4 bases, with 8 bases between them. The CDR3 runs 13 residues. Germline-derived CDR1 and CDR2 are MGHDK and SYGVNS. The CDR3 protein is CASSETGGTEAFF. The CDR3 nucleotides are TGTGCCAGCAGTGAAACTGGGGGCACTGAAGCTTTCTTT.

CDR3 sequence: CASSTVAGGTDTQYF. For the CDR3, the DNA is TGCGCCAGCAGTACCGTCGCGGGAGGGACAGATACGCAGTATTTT. The chain couples TRBV10-1 to TRBJ2-3, with TRBD2 identical over 9 bases. CDR1 is WNHNN, CDR2 SYGVQD, per germline (reference sequence). V shed 5 bases, J shed 3 bases, and the junction held 6 bases outside the gene matches. There are 15 residues in the CDR3.

The CDR3 is CASTGFDSYNEQFF. CDR3 nucleotide sequence: TGTGCCAGCACCGGATTTGACAGTTACAATGAGCAGTTCTTC. This chain uses TRBV7-9 with TRBJ2-1, with TRBD1 as a possible D gene (5 bases). CDR1 is SEHNR, CDR2 FQNEAQ, per germline (reference sequence). V was shortened by 7 bases and J by 4 bases, with 14 bases between the two germline ends. The CDR3 has 14 residues.